What follows are 14 T cell receptor beta chains derived from one specimen sequenced in a study of blood T cells in healthy people across ages (dated by TCRdb to 2015 to 2017). Libraries came from 5' RACE. A second PCR of about 6 to 11 cycles was run with a J-beta primer mix and a sample-barcoded 5' primer. TCRdb reprocessed the public reads (quality trimming at Q25 with fastp, clone calling with MiXCR) and kept in-frame beta chains. Each record represents a unique CDR3 protein, reported with the most common genes and DNA among its rows. In this sample the table shows 1.8 million or so distinct CDR3 sequences, approximately 39% of which occur a single time. Roughly 23% of the sample goes to the ten largest clones. The sequencing input was blood. Receptors were obtained from a human donor in good health.

The V call is TRBV7-8, the J call TRBJ1-5, with unresolved D. V was pared by 5 bases and J by 9 bases, with 14 bases between. Germline V gene lookup returns CDR1 SGHVS and CDR2 FQNEAQ. The CDR3 is 13 residues long. CDR3 sequence: CASSPRSPRPQHF. The CDR3 DNA is TGTGCCAGCAGCCCAAGGAGCCCCAGGCCCCAGCATTTT.

The chain links TRBV11-3 to TRBJ2-1; possibly TRBD1 for D (5 bases). This CDR3 has 14 amino acids. V was cut by 4 bases and J by 9 bases, with 16 bases left in between. Germline CDR1 is SGHNT and CDR2 is YENEEA. CDR3 sequence (DNA): TGTGCCAGCAGCTCCCCGGTAGGGGCAAGTGAGCAGTTCTTC. This encodes CASSSPVGASEQFF.

This clonotype was counted once. This chain joins TRBV3-1 and TRBJ2-3, with D perhaps being TRBD1 or TRBD2 (5 bases each). The CDR3 is 12 residues long. The germline V and J ends were trimmed by 8 bases and 6 bases, with 12 bases remaining between them. CDR1 and CDR2 from the germline V gene are LGHDT and YNNKEL (reference sequence). The CDR3 loop reads CASVGDVDTQYF. The CDR3, as DNA: TGTGCCAGCGTGGGGGACGTCGATACGCAGTATTTT.

V usage is TRBV7-2 and J usage is TRBJ2-5; 10 bases line up with TRBD2. This CDR3 spans 16 amino acids. CDR1 is SGHTA and CDR2 is FQGNSA in the germline V gene. V was pared by 3 bases and J by 5 bases, with 9 bases of the junction left unmatched. The chain's CDR3 is CASSFPAGGLMETQYF. The CDR3 DNA reads TGTGCCAGCAGCTTTCCAGCGGGGGGGCTAATGGAGACCCAGTACTTC.

This clonotype was detected a few times. The chain links TRBV10-3 to TRBJ1-2, with no clear D. Germline values: CDR1 ENHRY, CDR2 SYGVKD. There are 15 residues in the CDR3. V lost 0 bases, J lost 7 bases, and 15 bases lay in between. In DNA, the CDR3 is TGTGCCATCAGTGAGTCCCGGGAGAGCGCGGGTGGCTACACCTTC. Its translation is CAISESRESAGGYTF.

This clonotype was counted a few times. The genes are TRBV6-6 and TRBJ1-5; 8 bases are a match to TRBD1. V shed 2 bases and J 4 bases; nucleotides not matched to a gene: 4. This CDR3 comprises 15 residues. Germline values: CDR1 MNHNY, CDR2 SVGAGI (reference sequence). The CDR3 here is CASSYTRTGNQPQHF. The CDR3 DNA is TGTGCCAGCAGTTACACCCGGACAGGGAATCAGCCCCAGCATTTT.

The chain recombines TRBV29-1 with TRBJ2-3; D might be TRBD1 (6 bases). The CDR3 loop spans 14 amino acids. In germline, CDR1 is SQVTM, CDR2 ANQGSEA. Trimming shortened V by 3 bases and J by 2 bases, and 12 bases separated the two germline ends. CDR3 coding DNA: TGCAGCGTTGAGGTGGGGGCCAACACAGATACGCAGTATTTT. Its translation is CSVEVGANTDTQYF.

The chain is built from TRBV20-1 and TRBJ2-3; D uncertain. Between the trimmed V and J ends, which lost 7 bases and 2 bases, there was a span of 16 bases. Germline V lookup: CDR1 DFQATT, CDR2 SNEGSKA (reference sequence). CDR3 length: 14 amino acids. The CDR3 region has the DNA TGCAGTGTAAAGTTTTTTGGGTCCACAGATACGCAGTATTTT. Translated, it gives CSVKFFGSTDTQYF.

This clonotype was found a few times. The genes are TRBV20-1 and TRBJ2-1, with 11 bases identical to TRBD2. Germline values: CDR1 DFQATT, CDR2 SNEGSKA (reference sequence). The CDR3 extends over 20 amino acids. The V and J ends lost 3 bases and 3 bases, in that order; junction bases with no gene match: 19. The CDR3 region has the DNA TGCAGTGCTAGGTCCCGCGCCGGGACTAGCGGCGTTACTATCTACAATGAGCAGTTCTTC. It yields the protein CSARSRAGTSGVTIYNEQFF.

V gene TRBV5-1 combines with J gene TRBJ2-4; 7 bases are a match to TRBD1. Germline trimming cut 0 bases from V and 0 bases from J; bases unmatched to any gene: 3. This CDR3 comprises 16 residues. Germline values: CDR1 SGHRS, CDR2 YFSETQ. The CDR3 coding sequence is TGCGCCAGCAGCTTGGGGGACAGTCTAGCCAAAAACATTCAGTACTTC. It translates to CASSLGDSLAKNIQYF.

The table lists this clonotype with a few counts. The CDR3 sequence is CASSLVKGATEAFF. CDR3 bases: TGTGCCAGCAGCTTAGTTAAGGGGGCGACTGAAGCTTTCTTT. This chain connects TRBV7-2 to TRBJ1-1; 7 bases fit TRBD1. CDR3 length: 14 residues. Germline lookup yields CDR1 SGHTA and CDR2 FQGNSA. V lost 1 base to trimming and J lost 5 bases; unmatched junction nucleotides: 4.

This clonotype was counted a few times. The chain couples TRBV20-1 to TRBJ1-6, with unresolved D. The CDR3 length is 17 residues. V lost 0 bases to trimming and J lost 0 bases, with 12 bases between them. The germline V gene has CDR1 DFQATT and CDR2 SNEGSKA (reference sequence). The CDR3, as DNA: TGCAGTGCTAGAGATACTCGGGGTAGCTCCTATAATTCACCCCTCCACTTT. Protein product: CSARDTRGSSYNSPLHF.

The V call is TRBV7-2, the J call TRBJ2-1; D call uncertain. The V and J ends lost 1 base and 5 bases respectively, with 12 bases between them. The germline V gene encodes CDR1 SGHTA and CDR2 FQGNSA. The CDR3 loop spans 15 amino acids. The CDR3 DNA follows: TGTGCCAGCAGCTTAGTTCTTATCCAGAACAATGAGCAGTTCTTC. Its translation: CASSLVLIQNNEQFF.

On this clonotype itself: A much larger clone differs by one base, so this may be a read error. The CDR3 region has the DNA TGTGCCAGCAGCCAAGCATCTAGCGGGGGGGGTGAGCAGGTCTTC. Residues: CASSQASSGGGEQVF. V is TRBV3-1 and J is TRBJ2-1; 12 bases line up with TRBD2. The CDR3 has 15 residues. The germline V gene encodes CDR1 LGHDT and CDR2 YNNKEL (reference sequence).